The T cell receptor (beta chain) under discussion was sequenced for a study of vaccination effects on CD4 cells after COVID-19. General study results and limits: Few convalescent patients were included, and no early post-infection timepoints were sampled. Convalescents' post-vaccination spike-reactive clones were chiefly new, vaccine-induced ones.

Sequencing in the ViraFEST assay came after antigen-specific CD4+ T cells had been expanded with viral peptide pools, which were used to stimulate PBMC. After around ten days in culture, the CD4+ T cells were isolated. SARS-CoV-2 infection was confirmed by PCR in the person between March and December 2020. Sequencing used immunoSEQ multiplex PCR; TCRdb keeps in-frame clones, though not all of them. The repertoire includes roughly 70,000 clones, roughly two thirds of them detected once, and under 6% sits in the top ten. As concerns this clone: The target antigen is unknown.

The CDR3 runs 13 residues. V lost 4 bases and J 6 bases, leaving 11 bases between the germline ends. Germline CDR1 SGDLS, CDR2 YYNGEE. This chain links TRBV9 with TRBJ2-1; D unresolved. The TCR sequence derives from a human donor who had a prior SARS-CoV-2 infection. The sample consisted of CD4+ T cells from PBMCs cultured with HIV peptides, taken before COVID-19 vaccination. Stated subset: HIV-1 Nef peptide pool negative control/reference culture. The CDR3 nucleotides read TGTGCCAGCAGCCCCCTATCATCCAATGAGCAGTTCTTC. Protein product: CASSPLSSNEQFF.